This TCR beta chain came from a study of circulating and synovial CD4+ cells in juvenile arthritis. Broader study findings: T cell genome counts differed by at least an order of magnitude between CPL and CD4 samples. Shared-clonotype fractions with synovium likely underestimate full repertoire overlap. Circulating pathogenic-like and bulk T cells looked alike by Vbeta family usage.

Profiling relied on immunoSEQ multiplex PCR, and the TCRdb table lists in-frame clones only, not all of them. The sample yields around 32,000 clones, over 85% seen once. Sequenced samples came from active juvenile idiopathic arthritis patients. With regard to this clone: Its antigen is as yet unknown.

The V gene's germline CDR1 is MNHNY and CDR2 SVGAGI (reference sequence). V dropped 8 bases and J dropped 8; count of bases not matched to a gene: 10. The CDR3 contains 13 residues. Sample: CD4+ T cells from blood. This chain joins TRBV6-6 and TRBJ2-7; TRBD1 agrees at 9 bases. This clonotype was sampled from a human donor with juvenile idiopathic arthritis. The CDR3 nucleotides read TGTGCCAGCGACCGGGACAGGGTCTCCAAGCAGTACTTC. Protein: CASDRDRVSKQYF.